A single T cell receptor (beta chain) is shown here with its context. In the authors' workflow: Reference gene primers were amplified, and this amplification served to estimate nucleated cell counts. The assay was immunoSEQ multiplex PCR, and TCRdb's table has in-frame clones only and misses some. Clonal size and the V and J genes are those of that table, whereas D and trimming came from the DNA. The sample lists under 12,000 clones, 88% seen once, with under 5.5% in the top ten. These data are taken from a study of blood T cell repertoires in COVID-19. Looking at the study overall: PBMCs, B-cell-depleted T cells, or T cells were the source of the cDNA or gDNA that made up the material.

After removal of 2 bases from V and 5 bases from J, the junction contained 3 bases not matched to a gene. The CDR3 totals 13 residues. The germline V gene has CDR1 SQVTM and CDR2 ANQGSEA. The source of this sequence is a human donor in a cohort sampled during active COVID-19. The specimen was peripheral blood. This rearrangement joins TRBV29-1 to TRBJ2-5; TRBD1 matches 9 bases. CDR3 nucleotides: TGCAGCGTTGAAACAGGGGGCACTGAGACCCAGTACTTC. Its protein is CSVETGGTETQYF. Full variable domain (missing parts from reference TRBV29-1 and TRBJ2-5): SAVISQKPSRDICQRGTSLTIQCQVDSQVTMMFWYRQQPGQSLTLIATANQGSEATYESGFVIDKFPISRPNLTFSTLTVSNMSPEDSSIYLCSVETGGTETQYFGPGTRLLVL.